The 21 T cell receptor beta chains below were found in one sample sequenced in a study of blood T cell repertoires in COVID-19. Using immunoSEQ multiplex PCR, the repertoire was profiled, and TCRdb retains in-frame clones only, with some absent. This sample has fewer than 140,000 clones, with about two thirds found just once. The sequenced material came from peripheral blood. The receptors were gathered from a human donor with acute or convalescent COVID-19. The donor label of this sample is uncertain.

The J gene is TRBJ1-2, the V gene TRBV5-1, with D unresolved. The CDR3 contains 14 residues. The V end was cut by 1 base, the J end by 4 bases, with 11 bases between. The V gene's germline CDR1 is SGHRS and CDR2 YFSETQ. The CDR3 DNA sequence: TGCGCCAGCAGCTTGAACGCGGGGATCTATGGCTACACCTTC. Its translation is CASSLNAGIYGYTF.

This clone was recorded once. The gene calls are TRBV19 and TRBJ2-3; 7 bases agree with TRBD2. The CDR3 is 13 residues long. Germline loops: CDR1 LNHDA, CDR2 SQIVND (reference sequence). V was clipped by 0 bases and J by 13 bases; unmatched bases: 7. CDR3 coding DNA: TGTGCCAGTAGTATAGATGTTTTGGGGGGGAAGTATTTT. It specifies CASSIDVLGGKYF.

The J gene is TRBJ1-2, the V gene TRBV5-1; D remains ambiguous. The germline V gene encodes CDR1 SGHRS and CDR2 YFSETQ. V was shortened by 4 bases and J by 5 bases, with 15 bases between the two germline ends. This CDR3 spans 14 amino acids. The DNA for the CDR3 is TGCGCCAGCAGCCGAAAACCCCGGGAATATGGCTACACCTTC. This codes for CASSRKPREYGYTF.

V gene TRBV30 combines with J gene TRBJ1-6; possible D gene TRBD1, 5 bases. This CDR3 contains 13 residues. From germline, CDR1 is GTSNPN and CDR2 SVGIG (reference sequence). The germline V and J ends were trimmed by 5 bases and 8 bases, with 13 bases remaining between them. CDR3 sequence: CAWSGERYSPLHF. In DNA form, the CDR3 reads TGTGCCTGGTCGGGGGAGAGGTATTCACCCCTCCACTTT.

The chain carries TRBV2 and TRBJ1-1; 9 nucleotides align to TRBD1. CDR3 length equals 15 residues. Per germline, CDR1 SNHLY and CDR2 FYNNEI. The J segment lost 4 bases and the V segment lost 7 bases, leaving 10 bases of the junction unmatched. The CDR3: CASTNQQGARTEAFF. Written as DNA, the CDR3 is TGTGCCAGCACCAACCAACAGGGGGCGCGCACTGAAGCTTTCTTT.

The gene calls are TRBV6-5 and TRBJ2-5; D gene unclear. V gave up 6 bases and J gave up 2 bases, with 16 bases separating them. Per the germline V gene, CDR1 is MNHEY and CDR2 is SVGAGI. The CDR3 is 15 amino acids. In DNA form, the CDR3 reads TGTGCCAGCAGATCGATCTACGCCCGACAAGAGACCCAGTACTTC. Translation: CASRSIYARQETQYF.

V and J are TRBV5-8 and TRBJ2-1; no reliable D call. The ends were cut back, 4 bases at V and 4 bases at J, with 3 bases in the middle. The CDR3 consists of 11 residues. The germline V gene has CDR1 SGHTS and CDR2 YDEGEE. CDR3 nucleotides: TGTGCCAGCAGCGAGTACAATGAGCAGTTCTTC. It codes for CASSEYNEQFF.

With regard to this clone: One end of the junction varies from germline; a read error may be responsible. The chain has TRBV3-1 (or the pseudogene TRBV3-2) and TRBJ1-1; 7 nucleotides align to TRBD1. The CDR3 loop spans 15 amino acids. CDR1 and CDR2 from the germline V gene are LGHDT and YNNKEL (reference sequence). The CDR3 bases are TGTGCCAGCAGCCCCAACCAAGGCCAGGGGGGAAGCTTCATCTTT. This sequence encodes CASSPNQGQGGSFIF.

The chain joins TRBV5-6 to TRBJ2-1, with TRBD2 identical over 9 bases. The V gene end was trimmed by 9 bases and the J gene end by 2 bases; junction bases not matched to a gene: 9. Germline assignment: CDR1 SGHDT and CDR2 YYEEEE. The CDR3 spans 15 residues. The CDR3 DNA reads as TGTGCCACCCGAAAGCGGGGGGCAACCTACAATGAGCAGTTCTTC. Translated, it gives CATRKRGATYNEQFF.

Only one count was recorded for this clone. V usage is TRBV5-1 and J usage is TRBJ2-7, with 9 bases lining up with TRBD1. Germline-derived CDR1 and CDR2 are SGHRS and YFSETQ. The J segment lost 3 bases and the V segment lost 4 bases, leaving 8 bases of the junction unmatched. The CDR3 extends over 15 amino acids. The CDR3 DNA reads as TGCGCCAGCAGCCCTACAGGGGGCCCGTACTACGAGCAGTACTTC. This sequence encodes CASSPTGGPYYEQYF.

This clone was observed a single time. This chain links TRBV19 with TRBJ1-5; perhaps TRBD1 as D (5 bases). Trimming shortened V by 4 bases and J by 2 bases, and 12 bases separated the two germline ends. CDR1 is LNHDA, CDR2 SQIVND, per germline (reference sequence). CDR3 length: 15 residues. The CDR3 sequence is CASSNERGGNQPQHF. CDR3 DNA sequence: TGTGCCAGTAGTAACGAGCGGGGGGGCAATCAGCCCCAGCATTTT. Looking up the rest from reference TRBV19 and TRBJ1-5 gives the full variable domain: DGGITQSPKYLFRKEGQNVTLSCEQNLNHDAMYWYRQDPGQGLRLIYYSQIVNDFQKGDIAEGYSVSREKKESFPLTVTSAQKNPTAFYLCASSNERGGNQPQHFGDGTRLSIL.

J is TRBJ2-1 and V is TRBV3-1 (or the pseudogene TRBV3-2); 8 bases are shared with TRBD2. Germline values: CDR1 LGHDT, CDR2 YNNKEL (reference sequence). This CDR3 spans 13 amino acids. Losses at the gene ends were 3 bases for V and 12 bases for J; bases not matched to a gene: 7. CDR3 residues: CASSQGTSGAQFF. CDR3 coding DNA: TGTGCCAGCAGCCAGGGTACTAGCGGTGCGCAGTTCTTC.

This clone was seen ten or more times. V gene TRBV2 combines with J gene TRBJ2-5; 8 bases map to TRBD1. This CDR3 has 14 amino acids. Germline CDR1 and CDR2: SNHLY and FYNNEI. With V trimmed by 3 bases and J by 7 bases, 7 bases remained unmatched. The CDR3 sequence: CASSDLGQGGTQYF. CDR3 DNA: TGTGCCAGCAGTGATCTTGGACAGGGAGGGACCCAGTACTTC.

The chain joins TRBV24-1 to TRBJ1-3; 8 bases are a match to TRBD1. The length of the CDR3 is 15 residues. V shed 8 bases and J 10 bases; nucleotides not matched to a gene: 15. Germline CDR1 reads KGHDR; CDR2 reads SFDVKD. The CDR3 here is CATNNRDRRNRTIYF. The CDR3 DNA reads TGTGCCACCAACAACCGGGACAGGCGAAATAGGACCATATATTTT.

The chain couples TRBV3-1 (or the pseudogene TRBV3-2) to TRBJ2-5; D possibly corresponds to TRBD2 (6 bases). Trimming stripped 2 bases from V and 2 bases from J, with 9 bases between. Per germline, CDR1 LGHDT and CDR2 YNNKEL (reference sequence). The CDR3 loop spans 14 amino acids. The CDR3 loop reads CASSQSAGQETQYF. The CDR3, as DNA: TGTGCCAGCAGCCAATCCGCGGGGCAAGAGACCCAGTACTTC.

The genes are TRBV5-1 and TRBJ2-6, with D perhaps TRBD1 (6 bases). The CDR3 length is 15 residues. Trimming removed 4 bases at V and 1 base at J, with 9 bases between. Per germline, CDR1 SGHRS and CDR2 YFSETQ. The CDR3 loop reads CASSAGVSGANVLTF. The CDR3 DNA reads TGCGCCAGCAGCGCAGGGGTTTCTGGGGCCAACGTCCTGACTTTC.

The chain uses TRBV13 and TRBJ1-4; 9 bases match TRBD1. Germline assignment: CDR1 PRHDT and CDR2 FYEKMQ (reference sequence). Losses at the gene ends were 5 bases for V and 5 bases for J; bases not matched to a gene: 6. The CDR3 is 15 residues long. The CDR3 sequence is CASSIRGQGNEKLFF. The CDR3 DNA reads TGTGCCAGCAGCATCCGTGGACAGGGGAATGAAAAACTGTTTTTT.

The J gene is TRBJ1-1, the V gene TRBV2; the D gene is possibly TRBD1 (6 bases). This CDR3 has 14 amino acids. Trimming stripped 8 bases from V and 3 bases from J, with 16 bases between. Germline assignment: CDR1 SNHLY and CDR2 FYNNEI. The CDR3 DNA reads TGTGCCAGCGGCCGGGACAATGGAGACACTGAAGCTTTCTTT. Its translation: CASGRDNGDTEAFF.

V and J are TRBV19 and TRBJ2-3, with 11 bases matching TRBD2. Germline V gene data show CDR1 as LNHDA and CDR2 as SQIVND (reference sequence). The CDR3 totals 17 residues. Trimming at V came to 7 bases and at J to 5 bases, leaving 14 bases not matched to a gene. This chain's CDR3 is CASTPFRTSGLGDTQYF. The CDR3 bases are TGTGCCAGTACTCCGTTCCGGACTAGCGGGCTGGGAGATACGCAGTATTTT.

The CDR3 loop is CASSQGPPTGNYGYTF. CDR3 DNA: TGCGCCAGCAGCCAAGGACCTCCGACAGGGAACTATGGCTACACCTTC. This rearrangement joins TRBV4-1 to TRBJ1-2, with 7 bases lining up with TRBD1. The CDR3 sequence is 16 residues long. The V gene end was trimmed by 1 base and the J gene end by 2 bases; junction bases not matched to a gene: 7. The germline V gene encodes CDR1 MGHRA and CDR2 YSYEKL.

This clone was observed a few times. V and J are TRBV4-1 and TRBJ2-3, with D perhaps TRBD2 (6 bases). The CDR3 has 19 residues. Trimming cost V 4 bases and J 0 bases, with 23 bases left between them. The V gene's germline CDR1 is MGHRA and CDR2 YSYEKL. The chain's CDR3 is CASSRDVVVSGTSTDTQYF. CDR3 coding DNA: TGCGCCAGCAGCCGAGATGTTGTGGTTAGCGGTACTAGCACAGATACGCAGTATTTT.